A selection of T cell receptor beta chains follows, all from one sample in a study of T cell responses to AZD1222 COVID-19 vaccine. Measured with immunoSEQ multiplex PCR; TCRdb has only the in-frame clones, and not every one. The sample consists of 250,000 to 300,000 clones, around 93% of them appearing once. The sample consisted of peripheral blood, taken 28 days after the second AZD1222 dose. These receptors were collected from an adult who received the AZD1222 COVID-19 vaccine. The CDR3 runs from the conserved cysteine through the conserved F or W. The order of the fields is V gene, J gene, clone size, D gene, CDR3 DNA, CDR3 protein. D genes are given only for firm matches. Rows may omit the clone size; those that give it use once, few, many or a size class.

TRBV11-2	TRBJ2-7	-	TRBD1	TGTGCCAGCAGCTTTGGGACAGGGGAGGTCGAGCAGTACTTC	CASSFGTGEVEQYF
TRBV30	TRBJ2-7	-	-	TGTGCCTGGAGTGTAAGGTACGAGCAGTACTTC	CAWSVRYEQYF
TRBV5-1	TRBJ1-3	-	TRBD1	TGCGCCAGCAGCCTCGGACAGGGGATGGCTGGAAACACCATATATTTT	CASSLGQGMAGNTIYF
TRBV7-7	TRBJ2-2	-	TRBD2	TGTGCCAGCAGCGCTGGGTCCGGGACTAGCGGGACTCGGAACACCGGGGAGCTGTTTTTT	CASSAGSGTSGTRNTGELFF
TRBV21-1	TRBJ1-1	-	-	TGTGCCAGCAGCAAAGATTTAAGTTCGGGGGTATCCGATAGGCCGGAGTGGAACACTGAAGCTTTCTTT	CASSKDLSSGVSDRPEWNTEAFF
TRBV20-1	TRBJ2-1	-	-	TGCAGTGCCCGCGGGATCCGGGAGCAGTTCTTC	CSARGIREQFF
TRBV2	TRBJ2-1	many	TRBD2	TGTGCCAGCAGCGCGACTAGCGGGGAAGTCTATGAGCAGTTCTTC	CASSATSGEVYEQFF
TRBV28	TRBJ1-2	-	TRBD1	TGTGCCAGCAGTTTAGAGGGGGCTCACTATGGCTACACCTTC	CASSLEGAHYGYTF
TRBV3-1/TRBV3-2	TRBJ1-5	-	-	TGTGCCAGCAGCCCGTCAATTCCAGGGCCCCCAAACGATCAGCCCCAGCATTTT	CASSPSIPGPPNDQPQHF
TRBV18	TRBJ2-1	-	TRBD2	TGTGCCAGCTCACCGGAGACTAGCGGGGGGGATTCCCTTTGGAATGAGCAGTTCTTC	CASSPETSGGDSLWNEQFF
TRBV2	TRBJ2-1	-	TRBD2	TGTGCCAGCAAATCCGACGGGGGGGCCAATGAGCAGTTCTTC	CASKSDGGANEQFF
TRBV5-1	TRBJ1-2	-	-	TGCGCCAGCAGCCCGACCCGGTTTTGGGGCTACACCTTC	CASSPTRFWGYTF
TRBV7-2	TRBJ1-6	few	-	TGTGCCAGCAGCCCTAGGCGGGATGCCGCAGCCCTCCACTTT	CASSPRRDAAALHF
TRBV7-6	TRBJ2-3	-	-	TGTGCCAGCAGCCGGGGACCCTCTAGCACAGATACGCAGTATTTT	CASSRGPSSTDTQYF
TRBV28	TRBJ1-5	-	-	TGTGCCAGCAGCCCCCTGGGGGCCCCGGTTCAGCCCCAGCATTTT	CASSPLGAPVQPQHF
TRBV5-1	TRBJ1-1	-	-	TGCGCCAGCAGCGTTTGGGGTAGAGACACTGAAGCTTTCTTT	CASSVWGRDTEAFF
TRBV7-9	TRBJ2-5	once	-	TGTGCCAGCAGCCCAAAAGACATCCTAGAGACCCAGTACTTC	CASSPKDILETQYF
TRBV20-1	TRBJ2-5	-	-	TGCAGTGCCCCCAGTATCGTGACCCAGTACTTC	CSAPSIVTQYF
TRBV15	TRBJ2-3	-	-	TGTGCCACCAATCGGGACCGCCCCACAGATACGCAGTATTTT	CATNRDRPTDTQYF
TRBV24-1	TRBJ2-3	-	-	TGTGCCACCAGTGATTTGGGCCGGACAGATACGCAGTATTTT	CATSDLGRTDTQYF
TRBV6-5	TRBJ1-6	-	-	TGTGCCAGCACCAGAGGGGGGCATAATTCACCCCTCCACTTT	CASTRGGHNSPLHF
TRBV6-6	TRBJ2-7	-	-	TGTGCCAGCAGTTACGAGAGGGTGGCCGAGCAGTACTTC	CASSYERVAEQYF
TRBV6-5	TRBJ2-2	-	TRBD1	TGTGCCAGCAGTTATGGGACAGGGACTCTCGGCGGGGAGCTGTTTTTT	CASSYGTGTLGGELFF
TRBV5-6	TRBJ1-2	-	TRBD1	TGTGCCAGCAGCTTGGGACAGGGTCGTAACTATGGCTACACCTTC	CASSLGQGRNYGYTF
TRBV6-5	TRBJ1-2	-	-	TGTGCCAGCTTGACCGGCCTCAAGGGAAGCTACACCTTC	CASLTGLKGSYTF
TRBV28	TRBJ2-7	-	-	TGTGCCAGCACCTCCCCCGGGAACTTTCCCTACGAGCAGTACTTC	CASTSPGNFPYEQYF
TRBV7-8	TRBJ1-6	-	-	TGTGCCAGCAGCCCTACCCGGGACGGTAATTCACCCCTCCACTTT	CASSPTRDGNSPLHF